This record covers a single T cell receptor (beta chain). The antigen is undetermined. The same CDR3 arises from other DNA sequences in this sample as well. Reverse transcribing all isolated RNA meant expressed TCRB transcripts were sequenced. Sequencing used immunoSEQ multiplex PCR; TCRdb keeps in-frame clones, though not all of them. This sample yields some 270,000 clones, of which about a tenth are seen a single time; 0.017% belongs to the top ten. This sample is part of a study of beta chain features in type 1 diabetes. Whole-study findings and limits: In every one of the four CD4+ subsets, TCRB CDR3s were moderately but significantly shorter in Type 1 diabetes patients.

Trimming took 0 bases from V and 2 from J, leaving 6 bases between them. CDR1 and CDR2 from the germline V gene are SGHRS and YFSETQ. The CDR3 length is 14 residues. The sequenced sample consisted of naive CD4+ T cells from blood. This receptor was taken from a man aged 25-40 years with type 1 diabetes. This chain joins TRBV5-1 and TRBJ2-1; D gene uncertain. The CDR3 DNA reads TGCGCCAGCAGCTTGGGAGATACCTACAATGAGCAGTTCTTC. This sequence encodes CASSLGDTYNEQFF.